The next 25 T cell receptor beta chains were all read from a single sample in a study of T cells in Graves' hyperthyroidism and ophthalmopathy. TCR beta CDR3 sequences were amplified from RNA transcripts. HTBI primers were the set used in a first-round RT-PCR of the TCR CDR3. TCRdb fed the multiplex PCR reads into MiXCR, producing one record per CDR3 protein. The sample contains about 580,000 distinct CDR3 sequences, approximately 15% of which appear only once. Sequenced: blood. Receptors were obtained from a woman aged 25 to 39 with Graves' hyperthyroidism that later progressed to Graves' ophthalmopathy.

This clonotype was recorded a few times. This may be a read error, as it is one base from a much larger clone. The gene calls are TRBV2 and TRBJ2-2; no clear D gene. The CDR3 covers 16 residues. Germline assignment: CDR1 SNHLY and CDR2 FYNNEI. V lost 1 base, J lost 2 bases, and 11 bases lay in between. DNA for the CDR3: TGTGCCAGCAGTGAAGAATCTGGCGGCAACACCGGGGAGCTGTTTTTT. This sequence encodes CASSEESGGNTGELFF.

This clonotype was counted many times. The chain uses TRBV3-1 and TRBJ1-1; D not certain. This CDR3 contains 12 residues. V was cut by 2 bases and J by 1 base, with 2 bases left in between. The germline CDR1 and CDR2 sequences are LGHDT and YNNKEL (reference sequence). The CDR3, as DNA: TGTGCCAGCAGCCAAAGGAACACTGAAGCTTTCTTT. Its translation is CASSQRNTEAFF.

This clonotype has a count of ten or more. V is TRBV12-5 and J is TRBJ2-7, with 13 bases identical to TRBD2. The V segment lost 2 bases and the J segment 4 bases; nucleotides outside the gene matches: 11. The CDR3 spans 18 residues. Germline V lookup: CDR1 LGHNT, CDR2 FRNRAP. CDR3 region: CASGLPLRLAGGKYEQYF. Here the CDR3 DNA reads TGTGCTAGTGGTTTGCCCTTGCGACTAGCGGGAGGTAAATACGAGCAGTACTTC. Together with reference TRBV12-5 and TRBJ2-7, the CDR3 gives the full variable domain: DARVTQTPRHKVTEMGQEVTMRCQPILGHNTVFWYRQTMMQGLELLAYFRNRAPLDDSGMPKDRFSAEMPDATLATLKIQPSEPRDSAVYFCASGLPLRLAGGKYEQYFGPGTRLTVT.

This clonotype was counted only a few times. The chain combines TRBV6-4 with TRBJ2-5, with a tentative D call TRBD2 (6 bases). CDR3 length equals 14 residues. Trimming removed 6 bases from V and 9 bases from J, with 20 bases in between. CDR1 is MRHNA and CDR2 is SNTAGT in the germline V gene. The CDR3 DNA reads TGTGCCAGCAGCCCGGGCGCCCGGGGGTTAGCCCAGTACTTC. Amino acid sequence: CASSPGARGLAQYF.

For this clonotype: A much bigger clone sits one base away, suggesting this may be a read error. This chain connects TRBV5-4 to TRBJ1-1; D not resolved. The CDR3 runs 13 residues. Germline V gene sequence: CDR1 SGHNT, CDR2 YYREEE (reference sequence). CDR3 DNA: TGTGACGGTTCCGGGGTGATGAACACTGAAGCTTTCTTT. As protein: CDGSGVMNTEAFF.

This clonotype was seen ten or more times. The chain combines TRBV9 with TRBJ2-4, with TRBD2 matching 11 bases. CDR3 length: 18 amino acids. Losses at the gene ends were 3 bases for V and 0 bases for J; bases not matched to a gene: 8. Germline loops: CDR1 SGDLS, CDR2 YYNGEE. The chain's CDR3 is CASSASGRLSLAKNIQYF. CDR3 sequence (DNA): TGTGCCAGCAGCGCTAGCGGGAGGTTATCTCTAGCCAAAAACATTCAGTACTTC.

This clonotype occurred a few times. This chain uses TRBV19 with TRBJ2-7; tentatively, D is TRBD1 (6 bases). V was clipped by 5 bases and J by 3 bases, with 14 bases between them. Per germline, CDR1 LNHDA and CDR2 SQIVND (reference sequence). CDR3 length: 14 residues. DNA of the CDR3: TGTGCCAGTAGTTCCGGACAAGGGGGCTACGAGCAGTACTTC. Its translation: CASSSGQGGYEQYF.

This clonotype was observed many times. The chain uses TRBV12-5 and TRBJ2-7, with 8 bases aligning to TRBD1. V lost 3 bases to trimming and J lost 4 bases; unmatched junction nucleotides: 5. The CDR3 has 14 amino acids. Germline CDR1 reads LGHNT; CDR2 reads FRNRAP. The CDR3 loop reads CASGLLTGGYEQYF. Written as DNA, the CDR3 is TGTGCTAGTGGTTTACTAACAGGGGGGTACGAGCAGTACTTC.

The gene calls are TRBV7-3 and TRBJ2-3, with 8 positions matching TRBD2. V lost 6 bases and J lost 4; bases outside the gene matches: 3. Per germline, CDR1 SGHTA and CDR2 FQGTGA. This CDR3 spans 13 amino acids. In DNA, the CDR3 is TGTGCCAGCAGTCGGGGGGGTCCAGATACGCAGTATTTT. The encoded protein is CASSRGGPDTQYF.

This clonotype has a count of ten or more. The chain uses TRBV7-8 and TRBJ2-7; the match to TRBD1 covers 7 bases. Losses at the gene ends were 5 bases for V and 2 bases for J; bases not matched to a gene: 6. Germline CDR1 is SGHVS and CDR2 is FQNEAQ. The CDR3 covers 14 residues. The CDR3: CASSHRGQPYEQYF. The CDR3 bases are TGTGCCAGCAGCCATAGGGGACAGCCCTACGAGCAGTACTTC.

In this sample, this clonotype turned up many times. The chain couples TRBV11-2 to TRBJ2-1; a possible D gene is TRBD2 (6 bases). Germline V gives CDR1 SGHAT, CDR2 FQNNGV. The CDR3 runs 14 residues. Trimming stripped 10 bases from V and 2 bases from J, with 15 bases between. The CDR3 reads CATELAPAYNEQFF. DNA for the CDR3: TGTGCCACCGAACTAGCTCCTGCCTACAATGAGCAGTTCTTC.

The CDR3 sequence is CASKWGQGERWPQHF. The CDR3 DNA reads TGTGCCAGTAAGTGGGGACAGGGAGAGAGGTGGCCCCAGCATTTT. The chain carries TRBV19 and TRBJ1-5, with TRBD1 identical over 9 bases. Germline lookup yields CDR1 LNHDA and CDR2 SQIVND (reference sequence). The ends lost 7 bases at V and 9 bases at J; junction bases unmatched: 13. The CDR3 is made up of 15 amino acids.

This clonotype was observed at least ten times. This sequence joins TRBV28 and TRBJ1-4; D is unresolved. Trimming pared 5 bases from V and 5 bases from J, leaving 12 bases between. The CDR3 has 14 amino acids. Germline V lookup: CDR1 MDHEN, CDR2 SYDVKM. CDR3 DNA sequence: TGTGCCAGCAGTGACGCAGGCCTAAATGAAAAACTGTTTTTT. Protein: CASSDAGLNEKLFF. Full variable domain (remainder filled in from reference TRBV28 and TRBJ1-4): DVKVTQSSRYLVKRTGEKVFLECVQDMDHENMFWYRQDPGLGLRLIYFSYDVKMKEKGDIPEGYSVSREKKERFSLILESASTNQTSMYLCASSDAGLNEKLFFGSGTQLSVL.

This clonotype showed up many times. The chain uses TRBV10-3 and TRBJ2-7; the match to TRBD2 covers 9 bases. The germline gives CDR1 ENHRY, CDR2 SYGVKD. After removal of 0 bases from V and 1 base from J, the junction contained 4 bases not matched to a gene. The CDR3 extends over 16 amino acids. In nucleotides, the CDR3 is TGTGCCATCAGTGAGTCGACGACTAGCGGATCCTACGAGCAGTACTTC. Translating gives CAISESTTSGSYEQYF.

This clonotype was seen more than once but under ten times. The chain employs TRBV2 and TRBJ2-5; the D is unclear. V was shortened by 3 bases and J by 8 bases, with 10 bases between the two germline ends. This CDR3 has 12 residues. CDR1 is SNHLY and CDR2 is FYNNEI in the germline V gene. The CDR3 region is CASSDPSATQYF. The CDR3 bases are TGTGCCAGCAGTGACCCCTCCGCCACCCAGTACTTC. The whole variable domain, remainder taken from reference TRBV2 and TRBJ2-5, is EPEVTQTPSHQVTQMGQEVILRCVPISNHLYFYWYRQILGQKVEFLVSFYNNEISEKSEIFDDQFSVERPDGSNFTLKIRSTKLEDSAMYFCASSDPSATQYFGPGTRLLVL.

In its sample, this clonotype was seen many times. The genes are TRBV28 and TRBJ1-2; TRBD1 is a possible D gene (5 bases). V was clipped by 1 base and J by 6 bases, with 12 bases between them. This CDR3 spans 14 amino acids. The germline CDR1 and CDR2 sequences are MDHEN and SYDVKM. The CDR3 region is CASSLSVGGHGYTF. In nucleotides, the CDR3 is TGTGCCAGCAGTTTATCTGTGGGGGGACATGGCTACACCTTC.

There are a few counts of this clonotype. The rearrangement joins TRBV10-3 to TRBJ2-1; 9 bases line up with TRBD1. CDR1 ENHRY and CDR2 SYGVKD come from the germline V gene. This CDR3 region has 21 residues. V lost 7 bases and J lost 4; bases outside the gene matches: 26. Here the CDR3 DNA reads TGTGCCATCACCCCCTACGGGACAGGGTACACCTCAATTACCCTTTACAATGAGCAGTTCTTC. Amino acid sequence: CAITPYGTGYTSITLYNEQFF.

This clonotype was seen repeatedly, ten times or more. The chain links TRBV7-2 to TRBJ2-7, with TRBD2 as a possible D gene (6 bases). The CDR3 is 15 amino acids. V was trimmed by 5 bases and J by 4 bases, leaving 18 bases between them. Germline lookup yields CDR1 SGHTA and CDR2 FQGNSA. The CDR3 DNA reads TGTGCCAGCAGCCCAGAACCCGGGACTTTATACGAGCAGTACTTC. Translating gives CASSPEPGTLYEQYF.

This clonotype occurred many times. This chain uses TRBV7-2 with TRBJ1-4; no reliable D call. V was pared by 4 bases and J by 0 bases, with 9 bases between. Germline CDR1 and CDR2: SGHTA and FQGNSA. This CDR3 contains 15 residues. The CDR3 nucleotides are TGTGCCAGCAGCTCCTCCACCTCAACTAATGAAAAACTGTTTTTT. Its protein product is CASSSSTSTNEKLFF.

This clonotype was seen many times. The chain carries TRBV7-8 and TRBJ2-2; no firm D call. The CDR3 runs 15 residues. Germline V gene data show CDR1 as SGHVS and CDR2 as FQNEAQ. Trimming removed 4 bases at V and 3 bases at J, with 12 bases between. The CDR3 sequence is CASSSLTSYTGELFF. The CDR3 bases are TGTGCCAGCAGCTCCCTCACCAGCTACACCGGGGAGCTGTTTTTT. The whole variable domain, remainder taken from reference TRBV7-8 and TRBJ2-2, is GAGVSQSPRYKVAKRGQDVALRCDPISGHVSLFWYQQALGQGPEFLTYFQNEAQLDKSGLPSDRFFAERPEGSVSTLKIQRTQQEDSAVYLCASSSLTSYTGELFFGEGSRLTVL.

Ten or more counts support this clonotype. V gene TRBV6-2 or TRBV6-3 combines with J gene TRBJ2-7, with 8 positions matching TRBD1. Trimming took 6 bases from V and 3 from J; bases not matched to a gene: 7. Germline V gene sequence: CDR1 MNHEY, CDR2 SVGEGT. This CDR3 has 14 amino acids. Written as DNA, the CDR3 is TGTGCCAGCAGCAAGACAGGGGCAGACTACGAGCAGTACTTC. Translating it yields CASSKTGADYEQYF.

This clonotype has ten or more counts. The CDR3 sequence is CSAGRPSSYNEQFF. CDR3 coding DNA: TGCAGTGCGGGGCGCCCCAGCTCCTACAATGAGCAGTTCTTC. J is TRBJ2-1 and V is TRBV20-1; possible D gene TRBD1, 5 bases. CDR3 size: 14 residues. The germline V gene has CDR1 DFQATT and CDR2 SNEGSKA (reference sequence). Trimming took 6 bases from V and 0 from J, leaving 12 bases between them.

Only a few counts were recorded for this clonotype. The chain recombines TRBV19 with TRBJ1-2; weak D call: TRBD1 (5 bases). This CDR3 region has 12 residues. V gave up 8 bases and J gave up 4 bases, with 11 bases separating them. Germline CDR1 is LNHDA and CDR2 is SQIVND (reference sequence). The CDR3: CASFDGTYGYTF. The CDR3 DNA reads as TGTGCCAGTTTCGACGGGACCTATGGCTACACCTTC.

J is TRBJ2-7 and V is TRBV27; 7 nucleotides agree with TRBD2. There are 18 residues in the CDR3. V lost 6 bases to trimming and J lost 2 bases; unmatched junction nucleotides: 19. The germline V gene encodes CDR1 MNHEY and CDR2 SMNVEV (reference sequence). CDR3 in DNA: TGTGCCAGCAGCGGTCTGGGACGGAGTGCGGGGGTTGCCTACGAGCAGTACTTC. Amino acids: CASSGLGRSAGVAYEQYF.

Ten or more counts support this clonotype. The CDR3 region has the DNA TGTGCCAGCAGCTTATCTAGCGGGAGAGATACGCAGTATTTT. Translation gives CASSLSSGRDTQYF. The V call is TRBV7-2, the J call TRBJ2-3; TRBD2 matches 10 bases. This CDR3 comprises 14 residues. The germline gives CDR1 SGHTA, CDR2 FQGNSA. V lost 2 bases to trimming and J lost 5 bases; unmatched junction nucleotides: 1.